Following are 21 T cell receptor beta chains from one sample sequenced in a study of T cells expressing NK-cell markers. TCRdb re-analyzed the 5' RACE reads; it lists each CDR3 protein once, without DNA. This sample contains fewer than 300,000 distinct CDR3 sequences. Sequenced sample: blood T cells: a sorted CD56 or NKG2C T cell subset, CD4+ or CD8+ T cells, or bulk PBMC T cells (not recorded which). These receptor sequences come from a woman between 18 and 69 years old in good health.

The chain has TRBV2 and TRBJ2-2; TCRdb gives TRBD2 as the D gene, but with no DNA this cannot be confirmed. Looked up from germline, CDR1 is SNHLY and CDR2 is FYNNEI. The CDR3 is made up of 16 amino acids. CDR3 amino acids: CARSGTSGRNTGELFF.

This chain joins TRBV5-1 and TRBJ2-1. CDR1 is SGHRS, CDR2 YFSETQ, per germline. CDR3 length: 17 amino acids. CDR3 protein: CASSPGVDNLPYNEQFF.

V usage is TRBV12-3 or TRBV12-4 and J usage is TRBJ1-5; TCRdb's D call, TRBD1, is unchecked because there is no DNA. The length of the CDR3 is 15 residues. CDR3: CASSPGDISNQPQHF.

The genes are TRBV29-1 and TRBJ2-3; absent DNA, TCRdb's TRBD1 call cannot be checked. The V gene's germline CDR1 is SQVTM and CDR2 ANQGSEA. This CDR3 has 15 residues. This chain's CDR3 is CSVGGGTSTTDTQYF.

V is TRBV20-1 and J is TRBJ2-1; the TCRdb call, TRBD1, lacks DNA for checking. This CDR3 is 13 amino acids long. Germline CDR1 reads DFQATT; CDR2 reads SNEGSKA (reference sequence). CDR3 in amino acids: CSARSRTGDEQFF.

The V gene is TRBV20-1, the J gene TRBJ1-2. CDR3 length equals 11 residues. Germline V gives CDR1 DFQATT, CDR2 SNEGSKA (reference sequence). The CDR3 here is CSAMDVYGYTF.

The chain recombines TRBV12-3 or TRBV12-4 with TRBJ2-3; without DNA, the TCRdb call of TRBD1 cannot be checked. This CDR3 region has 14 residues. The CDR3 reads CASSRDRNTDTQYF.

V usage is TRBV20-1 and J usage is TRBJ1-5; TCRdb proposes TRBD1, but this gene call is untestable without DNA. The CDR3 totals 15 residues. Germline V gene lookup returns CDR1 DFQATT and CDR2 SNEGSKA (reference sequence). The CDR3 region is CSAREVGGRNQPQHF.

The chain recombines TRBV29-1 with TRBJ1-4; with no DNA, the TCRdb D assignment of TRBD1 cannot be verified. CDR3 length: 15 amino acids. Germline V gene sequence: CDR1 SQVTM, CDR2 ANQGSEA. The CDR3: CSVMTLGATNEKLFF.

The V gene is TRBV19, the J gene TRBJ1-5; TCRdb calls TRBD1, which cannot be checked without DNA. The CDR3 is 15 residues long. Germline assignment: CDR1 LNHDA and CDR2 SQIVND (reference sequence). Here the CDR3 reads CASSIGDNSNQPQHF.

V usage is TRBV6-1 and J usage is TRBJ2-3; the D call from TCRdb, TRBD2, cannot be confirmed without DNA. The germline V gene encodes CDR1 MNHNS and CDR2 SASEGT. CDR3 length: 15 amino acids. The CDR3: CASSLSSGGPDTQYF.

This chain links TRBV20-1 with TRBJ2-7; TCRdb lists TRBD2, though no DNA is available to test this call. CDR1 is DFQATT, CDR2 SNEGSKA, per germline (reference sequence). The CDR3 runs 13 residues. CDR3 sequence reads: CSAPLAGLYEQYF.

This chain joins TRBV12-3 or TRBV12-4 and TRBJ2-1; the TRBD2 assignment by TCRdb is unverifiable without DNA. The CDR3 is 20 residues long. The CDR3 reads CASNPRTSGGAPSRYNEQFF.

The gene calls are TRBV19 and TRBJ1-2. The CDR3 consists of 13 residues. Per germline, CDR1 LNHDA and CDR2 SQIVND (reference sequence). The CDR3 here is CASRTGSNYGYTF. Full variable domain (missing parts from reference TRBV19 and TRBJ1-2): DGGITQSPKYLFRKEGQNVTLSCEQNLNHDAMYWYRQDPGQGLRLIYYSQIVNDFQKGDIAEGYSVSREKKESFPLTVTSAQKNPTAFYLCASRTGSNYGYTFGSGTRLTVV.

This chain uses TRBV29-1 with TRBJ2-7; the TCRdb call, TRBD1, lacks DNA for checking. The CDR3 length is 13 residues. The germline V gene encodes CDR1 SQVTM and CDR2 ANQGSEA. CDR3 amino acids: CSVVGQGLYEQYF.

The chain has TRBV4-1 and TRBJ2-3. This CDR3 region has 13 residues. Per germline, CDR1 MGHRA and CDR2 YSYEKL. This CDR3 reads CASSQPGTDTQYF.

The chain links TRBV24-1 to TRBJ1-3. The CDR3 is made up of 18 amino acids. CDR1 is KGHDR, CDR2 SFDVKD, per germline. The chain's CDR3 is CATSALHGSGTSGNTIYF.

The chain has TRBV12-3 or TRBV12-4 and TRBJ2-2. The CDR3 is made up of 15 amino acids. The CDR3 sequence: CASTLLGPNTGELFF.

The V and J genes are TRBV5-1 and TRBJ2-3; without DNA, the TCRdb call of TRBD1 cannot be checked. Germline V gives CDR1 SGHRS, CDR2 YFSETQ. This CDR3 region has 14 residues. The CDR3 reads CASSPRAVTDTQYF. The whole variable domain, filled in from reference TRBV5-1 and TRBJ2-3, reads KAGVTQTPRYLIKTRGQQVTLSCSPISGHRSVSWYQQTPGQGLQFLFEYFSETQRNKGNFPGRFSGRQFSNSRSEMNVSTLELGDSALYLCASSPRAVTDTQYFGPGTRLTVL.

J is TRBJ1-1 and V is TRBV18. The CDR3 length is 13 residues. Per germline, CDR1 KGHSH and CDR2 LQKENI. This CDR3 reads CASSPRLALEAFF.

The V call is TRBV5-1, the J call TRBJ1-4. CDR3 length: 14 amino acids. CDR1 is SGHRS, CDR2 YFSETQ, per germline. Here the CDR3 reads CASSLGTANEKLFF. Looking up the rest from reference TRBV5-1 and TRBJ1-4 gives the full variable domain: KAGVTQTPRYLIKTRGQQVTLSCSPISGHRSVSWYQQTPGQGLQFLFEYFSETQRNKGNFPGRFSGRQFSNSRSEMNVSTLELGDSALYLCASSLGTANEKLFFGSGTQLSVL.